The 6 T cell receptor beta chains below all came from one sample that was sequenced in a study of graft-versus-host responses after intestinal transplantation. The data were produced by immunoSEQ multiplex PCR, yet TCRdb's version contains in-frame clones alone and is incomplete. The sample includes fewer than 95,000 clones, under 95% of them seen just once. What these receptors recognize is not known. The sample in question was unstimulated CD8+ T cells sorted from spleen or lymph node cells, obtained before intestinal transplant. These receptors all stem from a human donor who received an intestinal transplant.

This chain links TRBV10-1 with TRBJ2-2; perhaps TRBD2 as D (5 bases). This CDR3 comprises 14 residues. Germline V lookup: CDR1 WNHNN, CDR2 SYGVQD (reference sequence). V lost 3 bases to trimming and J lost 6 bases, with 11 bases between them. The CDR3 loop reads CASSDRLAPGELFF. The CDR3 DNA follows: TGCGCCAGCAGTGATCGGCTAGCCCCCGGGGAGCTGTTTTTT.

The gene calls are TRBV7-9 and TRBJ2-2; TRBD1 aligns across 7 bases. CDR1 is SEHNR, CDR2 FQNEAQ, per germline (reference sequence). With V trimmed by 1 base and J by 7 bases, 9 bases remained unmatched. This CDR3 region has 16 residues. CDR3 amino acids: CASSLVDRVDGGELFF. The CDR3 nucleotides are TGTGCCAGCAGCTTAGTCGACAGGGTCGATGGCGGGGAGCTGTTTTTT.

The gene calls are TRBV19 and TRBJ1-5, with 8 bases matching TRBD1. V trimming: 5 bases; J trimming: 6 bases; junction bases outside the gene matches: 12. Germline CDR1 reads LNHDA; CDR2 reads SQIVND (reference sequence). The CDR3 consists of 16 residues. The CDR3: CASSDHPGGVSQPQHF. The CDR3 region has the DNA TGTGCCAGTAGTGACCACCCAGGGGGCGTGAGTCAGCCCCAGCATTTT.

This chain connects TRBV7-8 to TRBJ2-7, with D possibly matching TRBD2 (5 bases). Trimming removed 7 bases from V and 3 bases from J, with 10 bases in between. This CDR3 is built from 12 residues. The V gene's germline CDR1 is SGHVS and CDR2 FQNEAQ. Here the CDR3 reads CASTGMFYEQYF. For the CDR3, the DNA is TGTGCCAGCACGGGGATGTTCTACGAGCAGTACTTC.

The chain recombines TRBV28 with TRBJ1-2; a possible D gene is TRBD1 (5 bases). The germline V and J ends were trimmed by 2 bases and 2 bases, with 12 bases remaining between them. This CDR3 is built from 15 residues. Looked up from germline, CDR1 is MDHEN and CDR2 is SYDVKM. CDR3 nucleotides: TGTGCCAGCAGTTTACAGGGTCAGGGAAACTATGGCTACACCTTC. Translated: CASSLQGQGNYGYTF.

This clone was counted a single time. The chain has TRBV11-2 and TRBJ2-5; unclear D gene. The DNA end favors TRBJ2-7, so the J call may be wrong. The V gene's germline CDR1 is SGHAT and CDR2 FQNNGV. CDR3 length: 12 amino acids. CDR3 in amino acids: CASSSLAYEQYF. The CDR3, as DNA: TGTGCCAGCAGCTCCCTCGCCTACGAGCAGTACTTC.